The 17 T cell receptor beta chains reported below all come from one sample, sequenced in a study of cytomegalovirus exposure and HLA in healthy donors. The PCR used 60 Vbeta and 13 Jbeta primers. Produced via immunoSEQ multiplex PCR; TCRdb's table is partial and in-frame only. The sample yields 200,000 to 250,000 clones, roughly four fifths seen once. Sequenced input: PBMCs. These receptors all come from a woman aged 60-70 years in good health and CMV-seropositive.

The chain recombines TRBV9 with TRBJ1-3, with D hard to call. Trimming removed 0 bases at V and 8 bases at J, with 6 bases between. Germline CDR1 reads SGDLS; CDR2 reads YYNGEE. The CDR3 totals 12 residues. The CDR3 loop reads CASSVGGDTIYF. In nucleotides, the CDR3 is TGTGCCAGCAGCGTAGGAGGAGACACCATATATTTT.

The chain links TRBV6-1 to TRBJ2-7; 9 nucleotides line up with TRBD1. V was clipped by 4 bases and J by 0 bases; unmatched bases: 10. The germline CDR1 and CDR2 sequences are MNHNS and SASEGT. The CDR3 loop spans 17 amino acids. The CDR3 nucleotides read TGTGCCAGCAGTGTCTCCGGGACAGGGCGTAGCTCCTACGAGCAGTACTTC. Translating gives CASSVSGTGRSSYEQYF.

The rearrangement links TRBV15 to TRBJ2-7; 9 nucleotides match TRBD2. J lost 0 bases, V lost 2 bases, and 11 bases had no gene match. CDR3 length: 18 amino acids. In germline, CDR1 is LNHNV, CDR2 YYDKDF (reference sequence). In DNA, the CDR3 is TGTGCCACCAGCAGACAAGGGTGGGAAGCGGGGGGCTCCTACGAGCAGTACTTC. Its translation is CATSRQGWEAGGSYEQYF.

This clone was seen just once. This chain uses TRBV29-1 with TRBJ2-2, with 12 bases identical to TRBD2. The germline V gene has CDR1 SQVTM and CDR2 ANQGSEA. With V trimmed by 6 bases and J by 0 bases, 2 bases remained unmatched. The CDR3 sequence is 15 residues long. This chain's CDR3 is CSVGLAGTNTGELFF. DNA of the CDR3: TGCAGCGTCGGACTAGCGGGAACGAACACCGGGGAGCTGTTTTTT.

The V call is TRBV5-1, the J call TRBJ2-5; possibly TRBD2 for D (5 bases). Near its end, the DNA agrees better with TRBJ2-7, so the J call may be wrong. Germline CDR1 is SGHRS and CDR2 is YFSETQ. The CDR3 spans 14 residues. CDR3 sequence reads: CASSSGIQSGEQYF. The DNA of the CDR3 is TGCGCCAGCAGCTCGGGGATCCAATCGGGCGAGCAGTACTTC.

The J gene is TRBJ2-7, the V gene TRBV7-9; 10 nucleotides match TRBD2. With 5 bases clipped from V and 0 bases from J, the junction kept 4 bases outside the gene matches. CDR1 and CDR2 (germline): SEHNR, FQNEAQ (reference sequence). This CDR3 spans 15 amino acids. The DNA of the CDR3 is TGTGCCAGCAGCCCTACTAGCGGGGCCTCCTACGAGCAGTACTTC. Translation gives CASSPTSGASYEQYF. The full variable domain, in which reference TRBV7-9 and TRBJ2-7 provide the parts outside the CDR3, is DTGVSQNPRHKITKRGQNVTFRCDPISEHNRLYWYRQTLGQGPEFLTYFQNEAQLEKSRLLSDRFSAERPKGSFSTLEIQRTEQGDSAMYLCASSPTSGASYEQYFGPGTRLTVT.

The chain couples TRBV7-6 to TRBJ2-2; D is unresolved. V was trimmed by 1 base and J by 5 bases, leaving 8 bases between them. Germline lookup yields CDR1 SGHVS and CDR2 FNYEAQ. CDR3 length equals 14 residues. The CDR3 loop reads CASSLVSVTGELFF. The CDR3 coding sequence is TGTGCCAGCAGCTTAGTTTCGGTAACCGGGGAGCTGTTTTTT.

As DNA, the CDR3 is TGTGCCAGCTCACCCCGGGACTCCCAATGGCAAGAGACCCAGTACTTC. Its translation is CASSPRDSQWQETQYF. This chain uses TRBV18 with TRBJ2-5; a weak D match, TRBD2 (6 bases). V was cut by 3 bases and J by 2 bases, with 16 bases left in between. This CDR3 contains 16 residues. Germline-derived CDR1 and CDR2 are KGHSH and LQKENI.

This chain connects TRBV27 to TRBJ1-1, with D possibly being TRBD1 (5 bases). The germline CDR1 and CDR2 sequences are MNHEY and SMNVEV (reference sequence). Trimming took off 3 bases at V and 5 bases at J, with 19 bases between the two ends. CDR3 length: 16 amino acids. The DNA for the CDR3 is TGTGCCAGCAGTTTGGGACTGACTCCCCTCAGGACTGAAGCTTTCTTT. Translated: CASSLGLTPLRTEAFF.

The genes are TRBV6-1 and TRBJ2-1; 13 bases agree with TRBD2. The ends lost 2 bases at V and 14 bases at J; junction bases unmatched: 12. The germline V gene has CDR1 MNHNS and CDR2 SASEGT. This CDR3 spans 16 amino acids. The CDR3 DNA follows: TGTGCCAGCAGTGAATTACGGACTAGCGGGAGTCTGATGAAGTTCTTC. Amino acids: CASSELRTSGSLMKFF.

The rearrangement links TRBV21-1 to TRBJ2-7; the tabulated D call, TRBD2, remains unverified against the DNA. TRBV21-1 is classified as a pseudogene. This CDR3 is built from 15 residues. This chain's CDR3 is CASSKVLAGYYEQYF. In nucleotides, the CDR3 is TGTGCCAGCAGCAAAGTGCTAGCGGGGTACTACGAGCAGTACTTC.

The CDR3 DNA reads TGTGCCAGCAGCCTAGGTGGGGGGAATCAGCCCCAGCATTTT. It yields the protein CASSLGGGNQPQHF. The chain has TRBV9 and TRBJ1-5; a possible D gene is TRBD1 (5 bases). Per germline, CDR1 SGDLS and CDR2 YYNGEE. V was trimmed by 4 bases and J by 4 bases, leaving 12 bases between them. CDR3 length: 14 amino acids.

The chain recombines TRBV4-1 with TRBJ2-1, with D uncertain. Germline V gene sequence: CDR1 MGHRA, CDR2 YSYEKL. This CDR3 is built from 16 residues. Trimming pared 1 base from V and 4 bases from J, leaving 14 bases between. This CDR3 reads CASSQGLIERYNEQFF. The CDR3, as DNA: TGCGCCAGCAGCCAAGGGTTAATCGAGCGTTACAATGAGCAGTTCTTC.

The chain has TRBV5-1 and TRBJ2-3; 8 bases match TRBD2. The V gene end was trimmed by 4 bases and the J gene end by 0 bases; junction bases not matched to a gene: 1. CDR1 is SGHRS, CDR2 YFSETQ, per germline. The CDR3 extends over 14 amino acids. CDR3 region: CASSASGSTDTQYF. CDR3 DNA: TGCGCCAGCAGCGCTAGCGGGAGCACAGATACGCAGTATTTT.

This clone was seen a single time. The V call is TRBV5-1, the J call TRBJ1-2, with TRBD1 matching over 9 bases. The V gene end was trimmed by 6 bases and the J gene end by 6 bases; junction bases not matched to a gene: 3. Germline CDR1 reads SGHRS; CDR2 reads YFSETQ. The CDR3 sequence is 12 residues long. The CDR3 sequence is CASTTGGDGYTF. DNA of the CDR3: TGCGCCAGCACTACAGGGGGCGATGGCTACACCTTC. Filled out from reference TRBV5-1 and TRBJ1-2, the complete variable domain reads KAGVTQTPRYLIKTRGQQVTLSCSPISGHRSVSWYQQTPGQGLQFLFEYFSETQRNKGNFPGRFSGRQFSNSRSEMNVSTLELGDSALYLCASTTGGDGYTFGSGTRLTVV.

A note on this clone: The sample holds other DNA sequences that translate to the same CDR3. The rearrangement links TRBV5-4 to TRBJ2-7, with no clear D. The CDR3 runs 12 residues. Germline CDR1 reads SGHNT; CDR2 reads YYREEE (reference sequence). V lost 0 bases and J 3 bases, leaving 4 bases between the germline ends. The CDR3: CASSLDGYEQYF. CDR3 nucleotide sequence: TGTGCCAGCAGCTTGGACGGCTACGAGCAGTACTTC. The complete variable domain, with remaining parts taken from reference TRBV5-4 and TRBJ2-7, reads ETGVTQSPTHLIKTRGQQVTLRCSSQSGHNTVSWYQQALGQGPQFIFQYYREEENGRGNFPPRFSGLQFPNYSSELNVNALELDDSALYLCASSLDGYEQYFGPGTRLTVT.

CDR3 loop: CASSQLGLVTDTQYF. CDR3 bases: TGCGCCAGCAGCCAACTGGGACTAGTTACAGATACGCAGTATTTT. V and J are TRBV5-1 and TRBJ2-3; 8 bases fit TRBD2. The CDR3 length is 15 residues. Unmatched junction bases numbered 7, after V lost 4 bases and J lost 3 bases. Germline-derived CDR1 and CDR2 are SGHRS and YFSETQ. Drawing the rest from reference TRBV5-1 and TRBJ2-3, the complete variable domain is KAGVTQTPRYLIKTRGQQVTLSCSPISGHRSVSWYQQTPGQGLQFLFEYFSETQRNKGNFPGRFSGRQFSNSRSEMNVSTLELGDSALYLCASSQLGLVTDTQYFGPGTRLTVL.